These T cell receptor beta chains were read from a single sample in a study of early T cells in non-severe SARS-CoV-2 infection. TCRdb re-derived calls from the 5' RACE reads in MiXCR, one entry per CDR3 protein. The sample consists of 50,000 to 80,000 distinct CDR3 sequences, about 10% of them appearing once. Sample: whole blood, taken at baseline. The receptors here all came from an adult who was a healthcare worker with PCR-confirmed SARS-CoV-2 infection or an uninfected control (not recorded which). CDR3s include the opening cysteine and the closing phenylalanine or tryptophan. The order of the fields is D gene, clone size, V gene, J gene, CDR3 protein, CDR3 DNA. A D gene is named only where the DNA matches it firmly. Size tells how often a clone was seen (once, few, many) or the class of an expanded clone, and some rows leave it out.

>-|few|TRBV12-3/TRBV12-4|TRBJ1-1
CASSFGLSEAFF
TGTGCCAGCAGTTTTGGTTTGTCTGAAGCTTTCTTT
>-|many|TRBV7-3|TRBJ2-5
CASSQARAQETQYF
TGTGCCAGCAGCCAAGCAAGAGCCCAAGAGACCCAGTACTTC
>-|-|TRBV7-9|TRBJ2-7
CASSLAYMLSYEQYF
TGTGCCAGCAGCTTAGCTTACATGCTCTCCTACGAGCAGTACTTC
>-|many|TRBV29-1|TRBJ1-1
CSVRTRNTEAFF
TGCAGCGTACGAACACGCAACACTGAAGCTTTCTTT
>TRBD1|few|TRBV7-9|TRBJ1-1
CASSLTGEAEAFF
TGTGCCAGCAGCTTGACAGGGGAAGCTGAAGCTTTCTTT
>TRBD1|many|TRBV6-5|TRBJ2-5
CASSLTGGNQETQYF
TGTGCCAGCAGTTTAACAGGGGGGAACCAAGAGACCCAGTACTTC
>-|many|TRBV19|TRBJ1-5
CASSPDWNQPQHF
TGTGCCAGTAGTCCGGACTGGAATCAGCCCCAGCATTTT
>TRBD2|many|TRBV7-2|TRBJ2-3
CASGISGRSTDTQYF
TGTGCCAGCGGGATTAGCGGGAGGAGCACAGATACGCAGTATTTT
>TRBD1|-|TRBV6-1|TRBJ1-1
CASSEAGQGLTEAFF
TGTGCCAGCAGTGAAGCGGGACAGGGCCTCACTGAAGCTTTCTTT
>-|few|TRBV12-3/TRBV12-4|TRBJ2-7
CASRRTIASYEQYF
TGTGCCAGCAGGAGGACGATCGCGTCCTACGAGCAGTACTTC
>-|few|TRBV20-1|TRBJ1-1
CSARTPTGEAFF
TGCAGTGCTAGAACCCCCACAGGGGAAGCTTTCTTT
>-|many|TRBV27|TRBJ2-1
CASSLSGPLYNEQFF
TGTGCCAGCAGTTTATCAGGGCCCCTATACAATGAGCAGTTCTTC
>TRBD2|many|TRBV15|TRBJ2-3
CATSRGLAGPYTDTQYF
TGTGCCACCAGCAGAGGACTAGCGGGACCCTACACAGATACGCAGTATTTT
>-|few|TRBV3-1|TRBJ1-2
CASSPEGDLLNYGYTF
TGTGCCAGCAGCCCCGAAGGGGACCTCCTGAACTATGGCTACACCTTC
>-|few|TRBV20-1|TRBJ1-2
CSARDLRGRVHGYTF
TGCAGTGCTAGAGATTTACGAGGCAGGGTTCATGGCTACACCTTC
>TRBD2|-|TRBV18|TRBJ2-7
CASSGTSGPYEQYF
TGTGCCAGCTCGGGGACTAGCGGCCCCTACGAGCAGTACTTC
>TRBD1|-|TRBV2|TRBJ1-2
CASSGTGQGTGYTF
TGTGCCAGCAGCGGAACGGGACAGGGTACCGGCTACACCTTC
>TRBD2|-|TRBV7-3|TRBJ2-1
CASSLQPGLADNEQFF
TGTGCCAGCAGCTTACAGCCGGGACTAGCGGACAATGAGCAGTTCTTC
>-|many|TRBV27|TRBJ1-3
CASVPRGPSGNTIYF
TGTGCCAGCGTACCACGTGGGCCCTCTGGAAACACCATATATTTT
>TRBD1|-|TRBV12-5|TRBJ2-1
CASGWGTGGNEQFF
TGTGCTAGTGGTTGGGGGACAGGGGGCAATGAGCAGTTCTTC
>TRBD1|-|TRBV6-5|TRBJ1-6
CASSTTGSAPLHF
TGTGCCAGCAGTACGACAGGGTCGGCACCCCTCCACTTT
>-|many|TRBV4-3|TRBJ2-7
CASSQEGPGDTGYEQYF
TGCGCCAGCAGCCAAGAAGGTCCGGGGGACACGGGCTACGAGCAGTACTTC
>TRBD2|-|TRBV18|TRBJ2-3
CASSPIHASGSGVDTQYF
TGTGCCAGCTCACCAATTCATGCTAGCGGGAGCGGTGTTGATACGCAGTATTTT
>-|-|TRBV7-3|TRBJ2-5
CASSLAAQETQYF
TGTGCCAGCAGCTTAGCGGCCCAAGAGACCCAGTACTTC
>TRBD2|few|TRBV9|TRBJ2-7
CASSVAPSGNSYEQYF
TGTGCCAGCAGCGTAGCTCCTAGCGGAAACTCCTACGAGCAGTACTTC
>TRBD2|-|TRBV4-1|TRBJ2-7
CASSPIQRGITSYEQYF
TGCGCCAGCAGCCCAATCCAGCGGGGGATTACCTCCTACGAGCAGTACTTC
>TRBD1|few|TRBV5-6|TRBJ1-6
CASSLRTGTNSPLHF
TGTGCCAGCAGCTTGAGGACAGGGACGAATTCACCCCTCCACTTT
>-|-|TRBV5-1|TRBJ2-7
CASSLDPSAPGRGYAEQYF
TGCGCCAGCAGCTTAGACCCTTCTGCTCCCGGCCGCGGGTACGCCGAGCAGTACTTC
>-|few|TRBV2|TRBJ2-7
CASRGFGNYEQYF
TGTGCCAGCAGGGGGTTCGGGAACTACGAGCAGTACTTC
>-|-|TRBV27|TRBJ2-7
CASSVQGYEQYF
TGTGCCAGCAGCGTTCAGGGGTACGAGCAATACTTC
>TRBD1|-|TRBV9|TRBJ2-6
CASSSRQGRLVGANVLTF
TGTGCCAGCAGCTCGAGACAGGGACGTCTTGTCGGGGCCAACGTCCTGACTTTC
>TRBD2|-|TRBV25-1|TRBJ2-1
CASSRPSGRADNEQFF
TGTGCCAGCAGTCGGCCTAGCGGGAGGGCCGACAATGAGCAGTTCTTC
>-|-|TRBV18|TRBJ2-2
CASSPGGGLTGELFF
TGTGCCAGCTCACCAGGGGGCGGTCTCACCGGGGAGCTGTTTTTT
>-|-|TRBV20-1|TRBJ1-2
CSAHLTGYGYTF
TGCAGTGCCCACTTGACAGGCTATGGCTACACCTTC
>-|-|TRBV10-3|TRBJ2-1
CAISEMSFNEQFF
TGTGCCATCAGTGAGATGAGTTTTAATGAGCAGTTCTTC
>-|-|TRBV5-1|TRBJ2-3
CASSLVTETTDTQYF
TGCGCCAGCAGCTTGGTAACAGAGACCACAGATACGCAGTATTTT
>-|few|TRBV7-2|TRBJ2-5
CASSRGITQETQYF
TGTGCCAGCAGCAGGGGGATCACCCAGGAGACCCAGTACTTC
>-|few|TRBV6-2/TRBV6-3|TRBJ1-3
CASRRVGNTIYF
TGTGCCAGCAGGAGGGTCGGAAACACCATATATTTT
>-|-|TRBV11-2|TRBJ1-2
CASSPGREGRYGYTF
TGTGCCAGCAGCCCCGGGCGTGAGGGTAGATATGGCTACACCTTC
>-|many|TRBV15|TRBJ2-3
CATSREEWLVADTQYF
TGTGCCACCAGCAGAGAAGAATGGCTAGTCGCAGATACGCAGTATTTT
>-|many|TRBV5-8|TRBJ1-2
CASSRLEGYTF
TGTGCCAGCAGCAGGCTTGAGGGCTACACCTTC